This TCR beta chain came from a study of blood T cell repertoires in COVID-19. Whole-study context: COVID-19 samples collected from the United States, Italy and Spain covered acute and convalescent phases. Sample material is recorded as cDNA or gDNA derived from T cells, B-cell-depleted T cells, or PBMCs.

Per the authors' pipeline: Estimation of nucleated cell counts relied on the amplification of reference gene primers. Repertoires were generated with immunoSEQ multiplex PCR, while TCRdb's copy carries only in-frame clones and drops some. Clonal size and the V and J genes are those of that table, whereas D and trimming came from the DNA. In the table there are 200,000 to 300,000 clones, nearly 90% of which are singletons. Germline lookup yields CDR1 SEHNR and CDR2 FQNEAQ (reference sequence). The CDR3 is 11 amino acids. The V and J ends lost 5 bases and 4 bases respectively, with 6 bases between them. This clone was counted between two and nine times.

This chain joins TRBV7-9 and TRBJ2-7; D gene unclear. The clonotype comes from a human donor in a cohort sampled during active COVID-19. What was sequenced was peripheral blood. The CDR3 protein is CASSPEYEQYF. The CDR3 coding sequence is TGTGCCAGCAGCCCGGAGTACGAGCAGTACTTC. The complete variable domain, with remaining parts taken from reference TRBV7-9 and TRBJ2-7, reads DTGVSQNPRHKITKRGQNVTFRCDPISEHNRLYWYRQTLGQGPEFLTYFQNEAQLEKSRLLSDRFSAERPKGSFSTLEIQRTEQGDSAMYLCASSPEYEQYFGPGTRLTVT.